The subject of this entry is one T cell receptor beta chain. Its specific antigen is unknown. One base away there is no much larger clone; base qualities are not given. CDR1 and CDR2 were assigned from the germline V gene as SGHAT and FQNNGV. From cysteine to phenylalanine, the CDR3 is 14 amino acids long. The entry retains the CDR3 DNA only, 42 bases that are in frame from base 1. V and J are truncated by 5 bases and 1 base respectively, leaving an intervening sequence of 11 bases. Patients with hyperthyroidism were aged 18 to 65 years, had been newly diagnosed, and had a disease duration of less than 2 months. Patients were excluded if they had other autoimmune diseases, uncontrolled infections, pregnancy or lactation. Clinical symptoms, serum thyroxine, TRAb, thyroid ultrasound and orbital computed tomography formed the basis of the diagnosis. Total RNA was extracted using Trizol reagent, and RNA quality was checked on an Agilent 2100 Bioanalyzer.

This sample was included in a study of Graves' ophthalmopathy and Graves' hyperthyroidism (dated by TCRdb to 2016 to 2019). Study-wide context: A patient counted as having stable hyperthyroidism if there was no progression to ophthalmopathy within 18 months of follow-up. In more than 5 hyperthyroidism patients, the T-cell repertoire of thyroid tissue was compared with the T-cell repertoire of blood. In total, 135 blood samples were TCR-sequenced: fewer than 50 ophthalmopathy, some 75 hyperthyroidism and about 17 hyperthyroidism-to-ophthalmopathy patients. The study used TCR beta repertoire signatures to distinguish Graves' ophthalmopathy from Graves' hyperthyroidism and to predict progression to ophthalmopathy. An independent validation cohort was composed of 18 hyperthyroidism patients and around 16 patients who later progressed from hyperthyroidism to ophthalmopathy. Following sample collection, hyperthyroidism patients were given methimazole at a starting dose of 30 mg daily, and ophthalmopathy patients were given high-dose intravenous methylprednisolone. A discovery set of 90 to 100 patients (more than 40 ophthalmopathy, about 59 stable hyperthyroidism) was enrolled to explore V-J signatures distinguishing ophthalmopathy from hyperthyroidism. Overall study results and their limits: In cross-validation, the 13-signature model distinguished ophthalmopathy from stable hyperthyroidism with roughly 90% sensitivity and around 82% specificity, and in the test set the corresponding values were around 80% and 75%. In validation, the model predicted ophthalmopathy progression with roughly 68% sensitivity and 72% to 80% specificity; some 13 predicted patients were CT-confirmed with GO in a median of roughly 6.8 months. Most expanded thyroid clonotypes with frequency above 0.001 were also detected in blood, suggesting blood repertoires may reflect the thyroid immune response. Sample size was not statistically predetermined, and group allocation was not concealed from the investigators.

For repertoire sequencing, TCR beta CDR3 regions were amplified from RNA transcripts. The first round was an RT-PCR using HTBI primers with the Qiagen OneStep RT-PCR kit, and this first round was followed by a second-round multiplex PCR, then size selection and purification. Libraries were sequenced on an Illumina HiSeq2000 using paired-end 100 bp reads. The study's own analysis went as follows. SOAPnuke was used for read processing, and reads with adapters, uncalled bases, a mean Phred below 15, or no exact constant-primer or identifier match were discarded. COPE v1.2.5 was used to merge the high-quality paired reads. Each unique nucleotide sequence was defined as a clonotype, and clonotypes were aligned to IMGT TRB V, D and J references with MiTCR v1.1. The analysis was limited to V-J combinations with a frequency above 0.0001, which together covered 99% to 99.2% of repertoires. A TCR clonal expansion and chaos score per V-J combination was defined as the ratio of F50 clonal expansion to chaos observed in the TCRdist matrix. Welch's t-statistics and random forest were used to reduce features to about a dozen V-J combinations, which were fed into a naive Bayes classifier. Thyroid-blood repertoire similarity was quantified with the Morisita-Horn index. TCRdb reprocessed the public reads (quality trimming at Q25 with fastp, clone calling with MiXCR) and kept in-frame beta chains. Identical CDR3 proteins give one entry, which carries the most common genes and DNA. The V and J calls come from TCRdb's annotation, not from the publication. The sample table holds 900,000 to 1,200,000 distinct CDR3 sequences, of which roughly 35% were seen once. Of the sample, more than 9.5% is held by the ten largest clones.

The TCR was taken from an adult man with Graves' hyperthyroidism. Rearrangement joined TRBV11-2 to TRBJ2-5; no D segment can be confidently identified. Sequencing was done on a sample of peripheral blood or thyroid tissue (not recorded which). The nucleotide sequence is given as TGTGCCAGCAGCCAGGCCTGGACCCAAGAGACCCAGTACTTC. Translation gives CASSQAWTQETQYF.